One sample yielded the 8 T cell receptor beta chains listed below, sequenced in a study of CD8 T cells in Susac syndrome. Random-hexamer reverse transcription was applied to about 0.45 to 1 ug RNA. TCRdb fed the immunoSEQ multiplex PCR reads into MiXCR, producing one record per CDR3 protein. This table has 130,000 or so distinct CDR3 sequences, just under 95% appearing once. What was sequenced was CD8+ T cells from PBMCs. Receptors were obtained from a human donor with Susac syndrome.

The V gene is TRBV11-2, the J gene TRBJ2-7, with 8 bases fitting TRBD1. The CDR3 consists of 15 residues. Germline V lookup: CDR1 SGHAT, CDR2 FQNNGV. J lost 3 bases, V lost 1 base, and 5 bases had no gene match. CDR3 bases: TGTGCCAGCAGCTTAGCCGGGACAGGCTTCTACGAGCAGTACTTC. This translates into CASSLAGTGFYEQYF.

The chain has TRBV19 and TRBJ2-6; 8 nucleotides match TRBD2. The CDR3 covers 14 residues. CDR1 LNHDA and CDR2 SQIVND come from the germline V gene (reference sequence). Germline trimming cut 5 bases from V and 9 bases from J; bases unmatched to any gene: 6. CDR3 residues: CASSFGGEGNVLTF. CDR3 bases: TGTGCCAGTAGTTTCGGGGGGGAAGGCAACGTCCTGACTTTC.

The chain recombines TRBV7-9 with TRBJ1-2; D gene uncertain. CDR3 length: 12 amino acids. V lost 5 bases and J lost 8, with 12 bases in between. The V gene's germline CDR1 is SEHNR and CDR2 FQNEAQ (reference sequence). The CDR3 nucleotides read TGTGCCAGCAGCCTGGAGAGTACCGGCTACACCTTC. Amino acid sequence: CASSLESTGYTF.

CDR3: CASSLNGGTVTEAFF. The CDR3 region has the DNA TGTGCCAGCAGTCTCAACGGGGGAACGGTCACTGAAGCTTTCTTT. The chain carries TRBV27 and TRBJ1-1; possible D gene TRBD1, 5 bases. CDR3 length: 15 residues. Germline values: CDR1 MNHEY, CDR2 SMNVEV (reference sequence). The V end was cut by 5 bases, the J end by 4 bases, with 17 bases between.

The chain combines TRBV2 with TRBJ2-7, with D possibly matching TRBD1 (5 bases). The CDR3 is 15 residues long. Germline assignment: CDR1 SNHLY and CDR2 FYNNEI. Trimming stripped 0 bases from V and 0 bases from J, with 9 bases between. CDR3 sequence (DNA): TGTGCCAGCAGTGAAGCGTCGGACATCTCCTACGAGCAGTACTTC. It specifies CASSEASDISYEQYF.

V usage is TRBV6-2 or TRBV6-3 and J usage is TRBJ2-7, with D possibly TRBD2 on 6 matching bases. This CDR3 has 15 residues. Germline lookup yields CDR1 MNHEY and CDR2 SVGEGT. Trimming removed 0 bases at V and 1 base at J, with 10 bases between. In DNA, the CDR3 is TGTGCCAGCAGTTACTCGCCGGGGGAGTCCTACGAGCAGTACTTC. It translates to CASSYSPGESYEQYF.

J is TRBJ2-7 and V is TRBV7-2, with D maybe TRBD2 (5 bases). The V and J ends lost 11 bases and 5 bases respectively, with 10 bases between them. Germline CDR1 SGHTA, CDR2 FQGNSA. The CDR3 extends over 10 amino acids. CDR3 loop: CASGRDEQYF. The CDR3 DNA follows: TGTGCCTCGGGAAGGGACGAGCAGTACTTC.

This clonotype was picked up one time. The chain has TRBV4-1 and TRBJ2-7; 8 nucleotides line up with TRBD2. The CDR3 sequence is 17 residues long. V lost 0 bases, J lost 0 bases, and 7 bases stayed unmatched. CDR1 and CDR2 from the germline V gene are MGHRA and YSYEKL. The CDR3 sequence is CASSQDFGGVGSYEQYF. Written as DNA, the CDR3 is TGCGCCAGCAGCCAAGATTTCGGGGGGGTTGGCTCCTACGAGCAGTACTTC.